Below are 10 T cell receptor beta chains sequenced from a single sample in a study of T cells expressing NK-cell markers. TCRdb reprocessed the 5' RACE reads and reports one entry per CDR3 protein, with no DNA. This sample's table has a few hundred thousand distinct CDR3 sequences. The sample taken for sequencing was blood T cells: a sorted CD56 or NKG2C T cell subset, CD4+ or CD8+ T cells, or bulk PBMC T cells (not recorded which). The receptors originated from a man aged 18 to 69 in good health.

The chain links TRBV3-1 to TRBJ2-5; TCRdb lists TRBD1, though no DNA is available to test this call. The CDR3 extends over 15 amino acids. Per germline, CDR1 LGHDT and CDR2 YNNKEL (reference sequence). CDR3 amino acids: CASSRAGGLQETQYF.

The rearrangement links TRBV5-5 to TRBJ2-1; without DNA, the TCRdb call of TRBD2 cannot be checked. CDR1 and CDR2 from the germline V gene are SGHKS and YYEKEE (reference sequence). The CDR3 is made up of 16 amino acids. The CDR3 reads CASSRIPGLAGYEQFF.

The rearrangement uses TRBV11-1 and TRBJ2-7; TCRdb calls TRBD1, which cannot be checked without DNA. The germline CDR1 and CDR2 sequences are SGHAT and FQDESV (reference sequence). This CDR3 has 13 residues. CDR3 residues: CASSSPGASPQYF. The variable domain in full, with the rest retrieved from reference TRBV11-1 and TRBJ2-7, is EAEVAQSPRYKITEKSQAVAFWCDPISGHATLYWYRQILGQGPELLVQFQDESVVDDSQLPKDRFSAERLKGVDSTLKIQPAELGDSAMYLCASSSPGASPQYFGPGTRLTVT.

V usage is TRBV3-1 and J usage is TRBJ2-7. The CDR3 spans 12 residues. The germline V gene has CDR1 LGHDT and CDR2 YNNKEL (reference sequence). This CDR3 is CASSPRLYEQYF.

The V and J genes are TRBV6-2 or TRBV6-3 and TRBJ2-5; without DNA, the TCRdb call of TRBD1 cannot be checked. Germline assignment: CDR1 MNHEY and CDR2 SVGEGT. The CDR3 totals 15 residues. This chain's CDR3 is CASSFRTGFTETQYF.

The CDR3: CAINLDSDTDTQYF. This rearrangement joins TRBV10-3 to TRBJ2-3; the D call of TRBD1 rests on TCRdb alone, since no DNA is present to check it. Germline V CDR1 and CDR2: ENHRY, SYGVKD. This CDR3 region has 14 residues.

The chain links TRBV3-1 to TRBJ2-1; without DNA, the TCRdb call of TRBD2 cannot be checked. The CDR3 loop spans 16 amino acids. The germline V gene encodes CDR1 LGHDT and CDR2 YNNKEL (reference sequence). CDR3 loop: CASSQSSGGGYNEQFF.

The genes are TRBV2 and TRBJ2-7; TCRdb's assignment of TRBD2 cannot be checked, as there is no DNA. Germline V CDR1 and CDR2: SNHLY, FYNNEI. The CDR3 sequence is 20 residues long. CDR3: CASSRRLAGGTSDPHYEQYF. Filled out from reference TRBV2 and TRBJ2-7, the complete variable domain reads EPEVTQTPSHQVTQMGQEVILRCVPISNHLYFYWYRQILGQKVEFLVSFYNNEISEKSEIFDDQFSVERPDGSNFTLKIRSTKLEDSAMYFCASSRRLAGGTSDPHYEQYFGPGTRLTVT.

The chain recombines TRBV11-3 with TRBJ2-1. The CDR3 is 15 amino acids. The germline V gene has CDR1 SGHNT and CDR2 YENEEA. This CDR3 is CASSEGPGSYNEQFF.

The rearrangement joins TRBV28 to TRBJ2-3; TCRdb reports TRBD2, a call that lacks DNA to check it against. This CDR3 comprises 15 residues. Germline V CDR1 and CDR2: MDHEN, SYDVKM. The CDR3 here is CASSPLGRVTDTQYF. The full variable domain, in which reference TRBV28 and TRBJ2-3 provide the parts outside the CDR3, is DVKVTQSSRYLVKRTGEKVFLECVQDMDHENMFWYRQDPGLGLRLIYFSYDVKMKEKGDIPEGYSVSREKKERFSLILESASTNQTSMYLCASSPLGRVTDTQYFGPGTRLTVL.